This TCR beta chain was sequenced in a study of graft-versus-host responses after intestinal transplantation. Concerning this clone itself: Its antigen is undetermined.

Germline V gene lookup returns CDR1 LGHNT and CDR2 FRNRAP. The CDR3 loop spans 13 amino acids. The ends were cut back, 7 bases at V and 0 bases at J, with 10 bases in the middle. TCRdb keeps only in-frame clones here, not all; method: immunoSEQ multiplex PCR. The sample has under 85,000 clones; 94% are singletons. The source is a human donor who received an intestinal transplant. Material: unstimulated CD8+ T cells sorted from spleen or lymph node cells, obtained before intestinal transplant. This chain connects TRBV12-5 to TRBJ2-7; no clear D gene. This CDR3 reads CASAFYSSYEQYF. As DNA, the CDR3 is TGTGCTAGTGCTTTTTATAGCTCCTACGAGCAGTACTTC.